These 3 T cell receptor beta chains were sequenced from one sample in a study of regulatory T cells in long-lasting Graves disease. For TCR beta, libraries came from iRepertoire HTBI primers and Arm-PCR of CDR3 regions. TCRdb ran MiXCR on the multiplex PCR reads and lists one entry per CDR3 protein. The sample holds hundreds of thousands of distinct CDR3 sequences, roughly 15% seen once. Stated time point: newly diagnosed GD, antithyroid drugs for less than 3 months. PBMC-extracted RNA yielded the TCR library. The same data also contributed to another study, on T cells in Graves' hyperthyroidism and ophthalmopathy.

The material was peripheral blood mononuclear cells (PBMCs), obtained at new diagnosis, from a patient treated with antithyroid drugs. These receptors were obtained from a woman in her thirties with Graves disease.

This clonotype occurred many times. The V gene is TRBV5-1, the J gene TRBJ1-1; 7 nucleotides line up with TRBD1. Per germline, CDR1 SGHRS and CDR2 YFSETQ. V trimming: 5 bases; J trimming: 3 bases; junction bases outside the gene matches: 10. The CDR3 is 15 residues long. This chain's CDR3 is CASSVRQGLDTEAFF. CDR3 sequence (DNA): TGCGCCAGCAGTGTAAGACAGGGCTTAGACACTGAAGCTTTCTTT.

This chain links TRBV7-2 with TRBJ2-5; D remains ambiguous. V lost 1 base, J lost 3 bases, and 9 bases lay in between. Germline loops: CDR1 SGHTA, CDR2 FQGNSA. The CDR3 runs to 14 residues. CDR3 coding DNA: TGTGCCAGCAGCTTAGGGCACCGTAAAGAGACCCAGTACTTC. It specifies CASSLGHRKETQYF.

This clonotype was found many times. The chain couples TRBV6-1 to TRBJ2-7; D is uncertain. The CDR3 has 12 residues. Deletions cut 6 bases from V and 0 bases from J, with 6 bases between. CDR1 is MNHNS, CDR2 SASEGT, per germline. The CDR3 here is CASSTVSYEQYF. CDR3 sequence (DNA): TGTGCCAGCAGCACGGTCTCCTACGAGCAGTACTTC.